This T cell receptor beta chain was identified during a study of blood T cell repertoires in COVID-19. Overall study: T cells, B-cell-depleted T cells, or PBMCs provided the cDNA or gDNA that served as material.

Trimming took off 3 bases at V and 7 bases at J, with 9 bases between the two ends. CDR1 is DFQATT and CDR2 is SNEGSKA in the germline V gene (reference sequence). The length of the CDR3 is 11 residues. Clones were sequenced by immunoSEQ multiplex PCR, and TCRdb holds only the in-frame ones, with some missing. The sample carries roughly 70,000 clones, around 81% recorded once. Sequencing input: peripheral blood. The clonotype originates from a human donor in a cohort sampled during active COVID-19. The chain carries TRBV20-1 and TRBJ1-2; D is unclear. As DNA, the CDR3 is TGCAGTGCTAGCTCGGGGTTTGGCTACACCTTC. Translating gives CSASSGFGYTF.